This paragraph covers one T cell receptor beta chain sequence. What it recognizes is unknown. This entry comes from a study of cytomegalovirus exposure and HLA in healthy donors. The PCR had 60 Vbeta and 13 Jbeta primers. The protocol was immunoSEQ multiplex PCR, while the TCRdb copy is restricted to in-frame clones and leaves out a portion. Seen here are more than 90,000 clones, approximately 71% observed once, and the top ten hold around 7.2%. General observations from the study: Within a later analysis, the majority of CMV-associated TCR beta chains appeared HLA-restricted. Later on, an analysis found that several of the most significant clusters appeared to be linked to common viral pathogens, which included parvovirus B19. It was taken for granted in presence/absence analyses that sequencing depth across donors was roughly uniform.

The J segment lost 5 bases and the V segment lost 3 bases, leaving 8 bases of the junction unmatched. This CDR3 has 16 amino acids. In germline, CDR1 is GTSNPN, CDR2 SVGIG (reference sequence). The TCR comes from a female donor in good health and CMV-seronegative. The rearrangement joins TRBV30 to TRBJ2-2; 11 bases are a match to TRBD2. The sample was PBMCs. The CDR3 here is CAWRLRLAGMTGELFF. The CDR3 DNA reads as TGTGCCTGGAGGCTCCGACTAGCGGGGATGACCGGGGAGCTGTTTTTT.